This T cell receptor beta chain was found in a study of molecular identifiers for immune sequencing clone quantification. Findings and caveats of the study: Clones carrying above 20 RNA copies accounted for over 97% of effector molecules, under 1% in naive cells. Highly expanded clone sizes could end up underestimated if a barcode were shared by identical TCR molecules.

A CD8+CD4-CCR7+CD45RA+ phenotype served as the sorting definition for naive CD8 T cells. For this clonotype: Its antigen is currently unknown. A much larger clone differs from this one at a single base, so this may be a read error.

Germline V gene lookup returns CDR1 MNHEY and CDR2 SMNVEV (reference sequence). The ends were cut back, 5 bases at V and 0 bases at J, with 17 bases in the middle. CDR3 length equals 16 residues. Both previously described methods and listed TCR primers were employed to make bulk TCR libraries. TCRdb fed the PCR reads into MiXCR, producing one record per CDR3 protein. This table holds roughly 90,000 distinct CDR3 sequences, roughly 20% found once. The receptor was isolated from a human donor in good health. Some libraries in this study had Jurkat cell RNA spiked in. The sequenced sample was naive CD8+ T cells from blood, with Jurkat cell RNA spiked in. Subset in this sample: FACS-sorted CD8+CD4-CCR7+CD45RA+ naive T cells. The chain recombines TRBV27 with TRBJ2-7; D is ambiguous. The CDR3 reads CASSLAAPKNSYEQYF. In DNA form, the CDR3 reads TGTGCCAGCAGTCTCGCCGCCCCGAAGAACTCCTACGAGCAGTACTTC.